The sequence of this T cell receptor beta chain was determined in a study of blood T cell repertoires in COVID-19. Study in general: The origin of the acute and convalescent COVID-19 samples was the United States, Italy and Spain. The analysed material was cDNA or gDNA that came from T cells, B-cell-depleted T cells, or PBMCs.

This CDR3 comprises 13 residues. V was clipped by 7 bases and J by 8 bases, with 17 bases between them. Germline assignment: CDR1 LNHDA and CDR2 SQIVND (reference sequence). This clone occurred once. Per the original data handling: The authors estimated nucleated cell counts from reference gene primer amplification. Clones were sequenced by immunoSEQ multiplex PCR, and TCRdb holds only the in-frame ones, with some missing. D and trimming come from the DNA, and the V and J calls and clone size come from that table. This table holds under 300,000 clones, about 83% found once. This rearrangement joins TRBV19 to TRBJ1-2; the D gene is possibly TRBD1 (6 bases). The receptor comes from a man older than 75 with acute or convalescent COVID-19. The sequenced material came from peripheral blood. The CDR3 is CASTPGRGGGYTF. CDR3 nucleotide sequence: TGTGCCAGTACCCCCGGGAGGGGGGGAGGCTACACCTTC.